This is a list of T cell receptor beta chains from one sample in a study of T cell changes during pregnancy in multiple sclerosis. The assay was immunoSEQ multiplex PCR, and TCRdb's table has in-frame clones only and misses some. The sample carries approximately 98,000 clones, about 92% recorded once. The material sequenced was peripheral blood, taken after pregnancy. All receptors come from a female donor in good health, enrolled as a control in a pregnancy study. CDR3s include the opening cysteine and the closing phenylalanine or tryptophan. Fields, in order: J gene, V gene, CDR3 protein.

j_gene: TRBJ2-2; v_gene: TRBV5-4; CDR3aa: CASSQDMASGALNTGELFF
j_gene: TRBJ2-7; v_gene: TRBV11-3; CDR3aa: CASSLDWGGSYEQYF
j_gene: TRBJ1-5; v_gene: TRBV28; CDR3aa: CASSDRFWGGGQPQHF
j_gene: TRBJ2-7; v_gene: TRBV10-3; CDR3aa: CAISEDSYEQYF
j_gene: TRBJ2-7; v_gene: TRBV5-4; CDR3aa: CASSSPYPLPPYDYEQYF
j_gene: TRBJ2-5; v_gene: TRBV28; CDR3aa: CASRGRGPESGTQYF
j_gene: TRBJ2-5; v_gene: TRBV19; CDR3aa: CASSIEGTGGGTQYF
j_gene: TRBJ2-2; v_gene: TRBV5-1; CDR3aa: CASSSMGLAGATGNTGELFF
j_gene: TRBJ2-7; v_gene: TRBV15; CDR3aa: CATSRGTSGRSEQYF
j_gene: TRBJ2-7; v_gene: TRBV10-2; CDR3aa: CASRGSTGVEQYF
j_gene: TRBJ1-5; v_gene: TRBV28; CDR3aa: CASRDGMLNQPQHF
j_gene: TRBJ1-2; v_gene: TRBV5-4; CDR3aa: CASSQPGQGAQTF
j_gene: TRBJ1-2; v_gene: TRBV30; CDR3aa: CAWRPRDRDYGYTF
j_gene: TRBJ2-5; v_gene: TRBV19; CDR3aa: CASSTGTGQETQYF
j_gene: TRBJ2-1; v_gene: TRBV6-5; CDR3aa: CASSYLPRQNNEQFF
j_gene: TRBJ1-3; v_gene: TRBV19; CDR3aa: CASSPRTGGTGNTIYF
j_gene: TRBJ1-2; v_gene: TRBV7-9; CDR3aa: CASSLTGQESGYTF
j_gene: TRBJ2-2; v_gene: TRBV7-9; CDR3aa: CASSFSWESGELFF
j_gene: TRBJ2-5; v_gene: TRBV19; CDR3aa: CASSLSQAGQETQYF
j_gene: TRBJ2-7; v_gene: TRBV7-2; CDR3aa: CASSIFTGSYEQYF
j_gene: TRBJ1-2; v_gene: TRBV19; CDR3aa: CASSERVGYTF
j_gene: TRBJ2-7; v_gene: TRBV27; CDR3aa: CASSLRFGTSGSVPYEQYF
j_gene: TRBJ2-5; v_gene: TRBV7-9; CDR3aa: CASSLDPTSPETQYF
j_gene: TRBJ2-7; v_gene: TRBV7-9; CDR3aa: CASGGLYEQYF
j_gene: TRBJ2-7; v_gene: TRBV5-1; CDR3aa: CASSPGSVERYEQYF
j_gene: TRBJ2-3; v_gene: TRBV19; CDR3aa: CASSIGGTDTQYF
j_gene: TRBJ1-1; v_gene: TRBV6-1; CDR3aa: CASSESVNTEAFF
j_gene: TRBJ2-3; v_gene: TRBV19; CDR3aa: CASSTRTSGTVTDTQYF
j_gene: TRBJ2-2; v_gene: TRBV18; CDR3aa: CASSPTRVLLAGELFF
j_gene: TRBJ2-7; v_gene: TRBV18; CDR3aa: CASSLDRPSSYEQYF
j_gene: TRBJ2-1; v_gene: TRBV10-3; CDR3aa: CAINRDTDNEQFF
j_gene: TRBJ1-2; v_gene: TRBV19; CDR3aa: CASSLLVGTRGYGYTF
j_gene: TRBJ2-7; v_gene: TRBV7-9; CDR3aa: CASGDRGIYEQYF
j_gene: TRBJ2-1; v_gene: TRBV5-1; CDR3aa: CAGERREVNEQFF
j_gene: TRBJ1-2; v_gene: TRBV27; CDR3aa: CASSVGQGARGYTF
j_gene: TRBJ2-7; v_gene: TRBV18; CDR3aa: CASSPKAQGADYEQYF
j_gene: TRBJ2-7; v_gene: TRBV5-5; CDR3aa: CASSWRDEQYF
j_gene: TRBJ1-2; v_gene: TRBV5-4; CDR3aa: CASRTGTAENYGYTF
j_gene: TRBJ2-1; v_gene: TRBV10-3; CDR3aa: CAIRKSIGGEGSYNEQFF
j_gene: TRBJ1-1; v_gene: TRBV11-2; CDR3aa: CASSLDEELTGVFF
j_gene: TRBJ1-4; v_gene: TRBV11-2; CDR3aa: CASSTGTAPRNEKLFF
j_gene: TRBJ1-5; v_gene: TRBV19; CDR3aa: CASTSRGNQPQHF
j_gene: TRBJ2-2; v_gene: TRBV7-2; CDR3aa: CASRPRTGGTGELFF